This is a list of T cell receptor beta chains from one sample in a study of T cells in Graves' hyperthyroidism and ophthalmopathy. TCRdb re-derived calls from the multiplex PCR reads in MiXCR, one entry per CDR3 protein. The sample holds roughly 550,000 distinct CDR3 sequences, about 16% seen once. Sample: blood. These receptor sequences come from a young woman with Graves' ophthalmopathy. CDR3s include the opening cysteine and the closing phenylalanine or tryptophan. Each record gives: J gene, V gene, D gene, clone size, CDR3 protein, CDR3 DNA. The D gene is left open where the match is weak. Rows may omit the clone size; those that give it use once, few, many or a size class.

J gene: TRBJ2-1; V gene: TRBV10-3; D gene: TRBD2; clone size: .; CDR3 protein: CAIRPTSGVAEQFF; CDR3 DNA: TGTGCCATCAGGCCGACTAGCGGGGTCGCGGAGCAGTTCTTC
J gene: TRBJ2-4; V gene: TRBV7-9; D gene: .; clone size: .; CDR3 protein: CASSLAFRRVQYF; CDR3 DNA: TGTGCCAGCAGCTTAGCTTTTCGGAGGGTTCAGTACTTC
J gene: TRBJ2-7; V gene: TRBV5-1; D gene: .; clone size: .; CDR3 protein: CASSSGAREQYF; CDR3 DNA: TGTGCCAGCAGCTCCGGTGCCCGCGAGCAGTACTTC
J gene: TRBJ2-1; V gene: TRBV20-1; D gene: TRBD2; clone size: many; CDR3 protein: CSARDPGIAGGSSYNEQFF; CDR3 DNA: TGCAGTGCTAGAGATCCAGGAATCGCGGGAGGGAGCTCCTACAATGAGCAGTTCTTC
J gene: TRBJ2-7; V gene: TRBV6-1; D gene: .; clone size: many; CDR3 protein: CASSVRADYYEQYF; CDR3 DNA: TGTGCCAGCAGTGTCCGAGCGGACTACTACGAGCAGTACTTC
J gene: TRBJ2-7; V gene: TRBV7-2; D gene: .; clone size: many; CDR3 protein: CASISGGTGPYEQYF; CDR3 DNA: TGTGCCAGCATCTCGGGGGGGACAGGGCCCTACGAGCAGTACTTC
J gene: TRBJ2-1; V gene: TRBV29-1; D gene: TRBD2; clone size: few; CDR3 protein: CSVEGGGGADNEQFF; CDR3 DNA: TGCAGCGTTGAAGGGGGGGGAGGCGCCGACAATGAGCAGTTCTTC
J gene: TRBJ1-1; V gene: TRBV6-1; D gene: .; clone size: many; CDR3 protein: CASKADTEAFF; CDR3 DNA: TGTGCCAGCAAGGCAGACACTGAAGCTTTCTTT
J gene: TRBJ2-1; V gene: TRBV12-3/TRBV12-4; D gene: .; clone size: many; CDR3 protein: CASSYTADYNEQFF; CDR3 DNA: TGTGCCAGCAGTTACACCGCGGACTACAATGAGCAGTTCTTC
J gene: TRBJ2-3; V gene: TRBV6-1; D gene: TRBD1; clone size: .; CDR3 protein: CASGTGASRDTQYF; CDR3 DNA: TGTGCCAGCGGGACAGGGGCAAGCCGAGATACGCAGTATTTT
J gene: TRBJ2-1; V gene: TRBV12-3/TRBV12-4; D gene: .; clone size: few; CDR3 protein: CASSLRGVDGEQFF; CDR3 DNA: TGTGCCAGCAGTTTACGAGGGGTAGATGGTGAGCAGTTCTTC
J gene: TRBJ1-2; V gene: TRBV14; D gene: .; clone size: .; CDR3 protein: CARILRGGKNYGYTF; CDR3 DNA: TGTGCCAGGATCCTAAGGGGCGGCAAGAACTATGGCTACACCTTC
J gene: TRBJ1-3; V gene: TRBV12-3/TRBV12-4; D gene: .; clone size: many; CDR3 protein: CASDDRGNTIYF; CDR3 DNA: TGTGCCAGCGACGACAGGGGAAACACCATATATTTT
J gene: TRBJ1-2; V gene: TRBV6-1; D gene: .; clone size: .; CDR3 protein: CASSPDGNNYGYTF; CDR3 DNA: TGTGCCAGCAGTCCAGACGGGAATAACTATGGCTACACCTTC
J gene: TRBJ2-1; V gene: TRBV7-3; D gene: .; clone size: few; CDR3 protein: CASSLLGVSYNEQLF; CDR3 DNA: TGTGCCAGCAGCTTATTGGGGGTATCCTACAATGAGCAGCTCTTC
J gene: TRBJ1-5; V gene: TRBV11-2; D gene: .; clone size: many; CDR3 protein: CASSLAGWSNQPQHF; CDR3 DNA: TGTGCCAGCAGCTTAGCAGGGTGGTCCAATCAGCCCCAGCATTTT
J gene: TRBJ2-7; V gene: TRBV5-6; D gene: .; clone size: .; CDR3 protein: CASSLFARSYEQYF; CDR3 DNA: TGTGCCAGCAGCTTGTTTGCCCGGTCCTACGAGCAGTACTTC
J gene: TRBJ1-2; V gene: TRBV15; D gene: .; clone size: .; CDR3 protein: CATSRPLGGYTF; CDR3 DNA: TGTGCCACCAGCAGACCCTTAGGAGGCTACACCTTC
J gene: TRBJ2-7; V gene: TRBV4-1; D gene: .; clone size: .; CDR3 protein: CASSQEFKQYF; CDR3 DNA: TGCGCCAGCAGCCAAGAATTCAAGCAGTACTTC
J gene: TRBJ2-7; V gene: TRBV16; D gene: .; clone size: few; CDR3 protein: CASSQEGLPPYEQYF; CDR3 DNA: TGTGCCAGCAGCCAGGAGGGCTTACCCCCCTACGAGCAGTACTTC
J gene: TRBJ2-7; V gene: TRBV11-2; D gene: TRBD1; clone size: .; CDR3 protein: CASRSTGGAVKYEQYF; CDR3 DNA: TGTGCCAGCAGATCCACAGGGGGCGCAGTCAAGTACGAGCAGTACTTC
J gene: TRBJ2-2; V gene: TRBV6-2/TRBV6-3; D gene: .; clone size: many; CDR3 protein: CASSYSDSVVTDTGELFF; CDR3 DNA: TGTGCCAGCAGTTACTCAGACAGCGTGGTAACAGACACCGGGGAGCTGTTTTTT
J gene: TRBJ2-1; V gene: TRBV2; D gene: .; clone size: many; CDR3 protein: CASSEAGQLYNEQFF; CDR3 DNA: TGTGCCAGCAGTGAAGCGGGCCAACTCTACAATGAGCAGTTCTTC
J gene: TRBJ2-1; V gene: TRBV3-1; D gene: .; clone size: .; CDR3 protein: CASSQDRAFEQFF; CDR3 DNA: TGTGCCAGCAGCCAAGATCGAGCATTTGAGCAGTTCTTC
J gene: TRBJ2-7; V gene: TRBV10-3; D gene: TRBD1; clone size: .; CDR3 protein: CATIASRDRGRHEQYF; CDR3 DNA: TGTGCCACCATCGCCTCCCGGGACAGGGGGCGTCACGAGCAGTACTTC
J gene: TRBJ2-7; V gene: TRBV20-1; D gene: TRBD1; clone size: many; CDR3 protein: CSAVTGTGVIYEQYF; CDR3 DNA: TGCAGTGCTGTAACCGGGACAGGGGTTATCTACGAGCAGTACTTC
J gene: TRBJ2-1; V gene: TRBV7-7; D gene: .; clone size: many; CDR3 protein: CASSLDPRNEQFF; CDR3 DNA: TGTGCTAGCAGCTTAGACCCTCGGAATGAGCAGTTCTTC
J gene: TRBJ2-7; V gene: TRBV15; D gene: .; clone size: .; CDR3 protein: CATSRALEEQYF; CDR3 DNA: TGTGCCACCAGCAGAGCACTAGAAGAGCAGTACTTC
J gene: TRBJ2-7; V gene: TRBV2; D gene: .; clone size: many; CDR3 protein: CASIPNEVNYEQYF; CDR3 DNA: TGTGCCAGCATTCCCAACGAGGTAAACTACGAGCAGTACTTC
J gene: TRBJ2-5; V gene: TRBV10-3; D gene: TRBD2; clone size: .; CDR3 protein: CATRSLAGGLTQETQYF; CDR3 DNA: TGTGCCACCAGAAGTTTAGCGGGAGGGCTGACCCAAGAGACCCAGTACTTC
J gene: TRBJ2-7; V gene: TRBV19; D gene: .; clone size: .; CDR3 protein: CASSVAGQNEQYF; CDR3 DNA: TGTGCCAGTAGTGTAGCGGGACAGAACGAGCAGTACTTC
J gene: TRBJ2-1; V gene: TRBV6-2/TRBV6-3; D gene: TRBD2; clone size: .; CDR3 protein: CASSSLAGVVNEQFF; CDR3 DNA: TGTGCCAGCAGCTCGCTAGCGGGGGTTGTAAATGAGCAGTTCTTC
J gene: TRBJ2-7; V gene: TRBV4-2; D gene: .; clone size: .; CDR3 protein: CASSQDYGGSEQYF; CDR3 DNA: TGTGCCAGCAGCCAAGATTATGGGGGCTCCGAGCAGTACTTC
J gene: TRBJ2-3; V gene: TRBV13; D gene: .; clone size: many; CDR3 protein: CASSLVPDTQYF; CDR3 DNA: TGTGCCAGCAGCTTAGTCCCAGATACGCAGTATTTT
J gene: TRBJ1-5; V gene: TRBV30; D gene: .; clone size: .; CDR3 protein: CAWMGGRGTSSNQPQHF; CDR3 DNA: TGTGCCTGGATGGGAGGTAGAGGGACCTCTAGCAATCAGCCCCAGCATTTT
J gene: TRBJ2-1; V gene: TRBV7-2; D gene: .; clone size: many; CDR3 protein: CASSFQNSYNEQFF; CDR3 DNA: TGTGCCAGCAGCTTCCAGAACTCCTACAATGAGCAGTTCTTC
J gene: TRBJ1-4; V gene: TRBV7-3; D gene: .; clone size: .; CDR3 protein: CVSSNPRDTSTNEKLFF; CDR3 DNA: TGTGTCAGCAGCAACCCCCGGGACACCTCAACTAATGAAAAACTGTTTTTT